This T cell receptor (beta chain) was obtained from a study of beta chain features in type 1 diabetes. Study results and limitations: In all four CD4+ subsets, TCRB CDR3 length was significantly, moderately reduced in type 1 diabetes.

With regard to this clone: Its cognate antigen is unknown.

Losses at the gene ends were 4 bases for V and 0 bases for J; bases not matched to a gene: 11. The CDR3 covers 17 residues. CDR1 and CDR2 from the germline V gene are SEHNR and FQNEAQ (reference sequence). The study reverse transcribed the entire isolated RNA, so it sequenced expressed TCRB transcripts. The data were produced by immunoSEQ multiplex PCR, yet TCRdb's version contains in-frame clones alone and is incomplete. Here the sample spans some 350,000 clones, approximately 13% being singletons. CD4+ cells of the naive, central memory, regulatory and stem cell-like memory types were sorted via CD45RO/CCR7/CD25/CD127/CD95/CD27.

Material: naive CD4+ T cells from blood. This receptor was taken from a woman aged 18 to 35 with type 1 diabetes. The gene calls are TRBV7-9 and TRBJ2-7; TRBD1 agrees at 8 bases. CDR3: CASSYPEAGGSSYEQYF. The CDR3 nucleotides are TGTGCCAGCAGCTACCCGGAGGCAGGGGGCTCCTCCTACGAGCAGTACTTC.